Following are 13 T cell receptor beta chains from one sample sequenced in a study of blood T cells in healthy people across ages. Alongside a J-beta primer mix, a sample-barcoded 5' primer served in a second PCR lasting about 7 to 11 cycles. TCRdb used MiXCR to reprocess the 5' RACE reads, holding one entry per CDR3 protein. The sample lists about 830,000 distinct CDR3 sequences, around 62% seen once, with around a quarter in the top ten. The specimen was blood. The receptors were sampled from a man younger than 45 in good health.

The rearrangement joins TRBV6-2 or TRBV6-3 to TRBJ2-4; possible D gene TRBD2, 5 bases. The J call may not be correct, given that the DNA end is closer to TRBJ2-5. The CDR3 length is 15 residues. The V gene's germline CDR1 is MNHEY and CDR2 SVGEGT. Here the CDR3 reads CASSYVRASRETQYF. Here the CDR3 DNA reads TGTGCCAGCAGTTACGTGAGGGCTAGCCGTGAGACCCAGTACTTC.

The gene calls are TRBV29-1 and TRBJ2-7, with D perhaps TRBD2 (6 bases). Trimming took 4 bases from V and 3 from J, leaving 10 bases between them. The CDR3 totals 12 residues. Germline CDR1 reads SQVTM; CDR2 reads ANQGSEA. CDR3: CSVARENYEQYF. CDR3 coding DNA: TGCAGCGTTGCTCGGGAGAACTACGAGCAGTACTTC.

This sequence joins TRBV4-1 and TRBJ2-3; D might be TRBD1 or TRBD2, each matching 5 bases. The CDR3 extends over 15 amino acids. The germline V and J ends were trimmed by 6 bases and 3 bases, with 16 bases remaining between them. Germline V gene data show CDR1 as MGHRA and CDR2 as YSYEKL. CDR3 protein: CASSRLGRETDTQYF. CDR3 nucleotides: TGCGCCAGCAGTCGATTGGGCAGGGAGACAGATACGCAGTATTTT.

In regard to this clonotype: The junction does not match germline at one end; this may be a read error. This rearrangement joins TRBV3-1 to TRBJ2-6; D is uncertain. Germline loops: CDR1 LGHDT, CDR2 YNNKEL (reference sequence). This CDR3 has 15 residues. In nucleotides, the CDR3 is TGTGCCAGCAGTCAAGGGTGGTCAGGGGCCAACGTCCTGACTTTC. Amino acids: CASSQGWSGANVLTF.

Only a few counts were recorded for this clonotype. The CDR3 sequence is CASSQRQGSSSYNEQFF. In DNA, the CDR3 is TGTGCCAGCAGCCAACGCCAAGGATCGAGCTCCTACAATGAGCAGTTCTTC. This chain joins TRBV4-2 and TRBJ2-1; D gene uncertain. The V gene lost 2 bases and the J gene lost 0 bases, with 14 bases spanning the gap. The CDR3 consists of 17 residues. CDR1 LGHNA and CDR2 YNFKEQ come from the germline V gene.

The chain links TRBV18 to TRBJ2-3; D unclear. Per the germline V gene, CDR1 is KGHSH and CDR2 is LQKENI. Trimming pared 2 bases from V and 0 bases from J, leaving 15 bases between. The CDR3 is 17 amino acids. CDR3: CASSPFPPGLSTDTQYF. The CDR3 DNA reads as TGTGCCAGCTCACCATTCCCCCCCGGCCTTAGCACAGATACGCAGTATTTT.

The rearrangement uses TRBV6-2 or TRBV6-3 and TRBJ2-1, with 7 positions matching TRBD1. CDR1 is MNHEY and CDR2 is SVGEGT in the germline V gene. The CDR3 is 15 amino acids. With V trimmed by 6 bases and J by 2 bases, 7 bases remained unmatched. CDR3 nucleotide sequence: TGTGCCAGCAGGCAAACAGGGGCAGCCTACAATGAGCAGTTCTTC. Protein product: CASRQTGAAYNEQFF.

The J gene is TRBJ2-3, the V gene TRBV20-1, with D tentatively TRBD1 or TRBD2 (5 bases each). The CDR3 has 15 residues. Looked up from germline, CDR1 is DFQATT and CDR2 is SNEGSKA (reference sequence). V was trimmed by 5 bases and J by 2 bases, leaving 17 bases between them. CDR3 protein: CSAGPQGPVTDTQYF. CDR3 bases: TGCAGTGCTGGGCCCCAGGGACCCGTCACAGATACGCAGTATTTT.

This rearrangement joins TRBV4-2 to TRBJ2-7, with a weak D call TRBD1 (5 bases). Germline V CDR1 and CDR2: LGHNA, YNFKEQ. This CDR3 is 16 amino acids long. V lost 0 bases and J lost 1, with 13 bases in between. The CDR3 nucleotides are TGTGCCAGCAGCCAAGATCTATATCAGGGTTCCTACGAGCAGTACTTC. Protein product: CASSQDLYQGSYEQYF.

The chain employs TRBV7-9 and TRBJ1-2; D gene uncertain. The CDR3 has 13 amino acids. V lost 4 bases to trimming and J lost 8 bases, with 14 bases between them. Germline assignment: CDR1 SEHNR and CDR2 FQNEAQ (reference sequence). This CDR3 reads CASSSTLLEGYTF. CDR3 coding DNA: TGTGCCAGCAGCTCTACCCTGCTGGAAGGCTACACCTTC.

V is TRBV25-1 and J is TRBJ2-1; D gene ambiguous. V lost 3 bases and J lost 8, with 5 bases in between. The CDR3 spans 11 residues. Germline V CDR1 and CDR2: MGHDK, SYGVNS. CDR3: CASSDRYEQFF. CDR3 nucleotide sequence: TGTGCCAGCAGTGACAGATATGAGCAGTTCTTC.

This chain connects TRBV29-1 to TRBJ2-1; 14 bases align to TRBD2. The CDR3 length is 14 residues. CDR1 and CDR2 from the germline V gene are SQVTM and ANQGSEA. After removal of 6 bases from V and 10 bases from J, the junction contained 8 bases not matched to a gene. This chain's CDR3 is CSVLGTSGSREQFF. The CDR3 DNA reads as TGCAGCGTCCTTGGGACTAGCGGGAGTAGGGAGCAGTTCTTC.

The chain employs TRBV20-1 and TRBJ2-4; TRBD2 matches 7 bases. The CDR3 is made up of 13 amino acids. Germline trimming cut 1 base from V and 13 bases from J; bases unmatched to any gene: 10. Germline V gene sequence: CDR1 DFQATT, CDR2 SNEGSKA (reference sequence). CDR3 bases: TGCAGTGCTAGAGGTGGCAGGGAGGGAGAGCAGTACTTC. Protein product: CSARGGREGEQYF.